The 14 T cell receptor beta chains below were found in one sample sequenced in a study of OX40 agonist ivuxolimab in advanced cancers. TCRdb keeps only in-frame clones here, not all; method: immunoSEQ multiplex PCR. The data show under 100,000 clones, over 85% seen once. Sequences were derived from CD4+ or CD8+ T cells sorted from blood, sampled in a trial of the OX40 agonist ivuxolimab. Receptor source: an adult with an advanced solid tumor such as melanoma, head and neck, liver or kidney cancer.

The chain carries TRBV5-1 and TRBJ1-5; a weak D match, TRBD1 (5 bases). The ends were cut back, 0 bases at V and 3 bases at J, with 10 bases in the middle. This CDR3 is 15 amino acids long. Germline CDR1 SGHRS, CDR2 YFSETQ. DNA of the CDR3: TGCGCCAGCAGCTTGGGAATGGGGGACAATCAGCCCCAGCATTTT. This sequence encodes CASSLGMGDNQPQHF.

V usage is TRBV30 and J usage is TRBJ2-7; D is ambiguous. The CDR3 loop spans 13 amino acids. Trimming left V 2 bases short and J 7 bases short, with 15 bases between. The germline V gene has CDR1 GTSNPN and CDR2 SVGIG (reference sequence). Written as DNA, the CDR3 is TGTGCCTGGAGTCTGGGGATTGTCGGGGAGCAGTACTTC. Translation gives CAWSLGIVGEQYF.

This sequence joins TRBV5-1 and TRBJ2-3; D not certain. V dropped 3 bases and J dropped 4 bases, with 9 bases sitting between them. The CDR3 runs to 13 residues. CDR1 is SGHRS, CDR2 YFSETQ, per germline. For the CDR3, the DNA is TGCGCCAGCAGCTATTTTGACGCAGATACGCAGTATTTT. Protein: CASSYFDADTQYF.

The chain is built from TRBV30 and TRBJ2-4; D may be TRBD2 (6 bases). The CDR3 is 13 residues long. Per germline, CDR1 GTSNPN and CDR2 SVGIG (reference sequence). The ends were cut back, 4 bases at V and 6 bases at J, with 13 bases in the middle. CDR3 nucleotides: TGTGCCTGGACCGCCCGGGGGAGAAACATTCAGTACTTC. The encoded protein is CAWTARGRNIQYF.

V usage is TRBV5-4 and J usage is TRBJ1-2; 7 nucleotides align to TRBD1. Germline V gene sequence: CDR1 SGHNT, CDR2 YYREEE (reference sequence). V shed 0 bases, J shed 4 bases, and the junction held 3 bases outside the gene matches. This CDR3 comprises 14 residues. CDR3 loop: CASSLDRGSYGYTF. The CDR3 bases are TGTGCCAGCAGCTTGGACAGGGGCTCCTATGGCTACACCTTC.

Remarks on this clone: One end of the junction fails to match germline, which may point to a read error. The rearrangement links TRBV2 to TRBJ2-4, with TRBD1 as a possible D gene (5 bases). Germline V gene lookup returns CDR1 SNHLY and CDR2 FYNNEI. This CDR3 comprises 14 residues. The CDR3 loop reads CASSEIRLQQKQDF. CDR3 nucleotide sequence: TGTGCCAGCAGTGAAATTCGACTCCAGCAAAAACAGGACTTC.

About this clone itself: The junction and the germline gene differ at one end; a read error may be behind it. The chain couples TRBV14 to TRBJ2-7; the D is unclear. This CDR3 has 12 amino acids. Germline V lookup: CDR1 SGHDN, CDR2 FVKESK. DNA for the CDR3: TGTGCCAGCAGACAAGGTGGCTACGAGCAGTACTTC. Protein product: CASRQGGYEQYF.

The chain uses TRBV10-3 and TRBJ2-5; TRBD2 aligns across 12 bases. Germline lookup yields CDR1 ENHRY and CDR2 SYGVKD. The CDR3 spans 15 residues. Trimming at V came to 6 bases and at J to 2 bases, leaving 4 bases not matched to a gene. The CDR3 DNA follows: TGTGCCATCAGAAGACTAGCGGGGGAACAAGAGACCCAGTACTTC. Translation: CAIRRLAGEQETQYF.

The chain employs TRBV5-1 and TRBJ2-2, with D unclear. V was trimmed by 2 bases and J by 0 bases, leaving 11 bases between them. The CDR3 length is 16 residues. Germline values: CDR1 SGHRS, CDR2 YFSETQ. The chain's CDR3 is CASSLTTVANTGELFF. CDR3 DNA sequence: TGCGCCAGCAGCTTAACCACAGTGGCGAACACCGGGGAGCTGTTTTTT.

The chain has TRBV5-1 and TRBJ2-5, with D tentatively TRBD2 (5 bases). The length of the CDR3 is 13 residues. Germline V gene lookup returns CDR1 SGHRS and CDR2 YFSETQ. Trimming removed 1 base from V and 5 bases from J, with 9 bases in between. The CDR3 sequence is CASSLRGWETQYF. The CDR3 coding sequence is TGCGCCAGCAGCTTGCGGGGTTGGGAGACCCAGTACTTC.

J is TRBJ1-6 and V is TRBV9; TRBD1 agrees at 7 bases. The CDR3 contains 18 residues. CDR1 and CDR2 (germline): SGDLS, YYNGEE. With V trimmed by 1 base and J by 7 bases, 14 bases remained unmatched. This CDR3 is CASSVYFRGGGRNSPLHF. The CDR3 nucleotides read TGTGCCAGCAGCGTATATTTTAGGGGAGGGGGCCGGAATTCACCCCTCCACTTT.

The chain couples TRBV5-6 to TRBJ1-2, with D uncertain. Germline CDR1 and CDR2: SGHDT and YYEEEE. CDR3 length: 14 residues. Trimming took off 4 bases at V and 2 bases at J, with 12 bases between the two ends. The DNA of the CDR3 is TGTGCCAGCAGCCTGGCCGTGACCAACTATGGCTACACCTTC. This translates into CASSLAVTNYGYTF.

V usage is TRBV29-1 and J usage is TRBJ1-2; TRBD1 aligns across 7 bases. The germline V gene has CDR1 SQVTM and CDR2 ANQGSEA. The CDR3 spans 15 residues. V lost 1 base and J lost 4; bases outside the gene matches: 9. DNA of the CDR3: TGCAGCGTTGAAGGCGCGACAGGGCCTTCCTATGGCTACACCTTC. This sequence encodes CSVEGATGPSYGYTF.

V and J are TRBV27 and TRBJ2-7; tentative D call: TRBD2 (7 bases). The CDR3 contains 15 residues. CDR1 is MNHEY, CDR2 SMNVEV, per germline (reference sequence). Deletions cut 5 bases from V and 3 bases from J, with 17 bases between. The CDR3 protein is CASSTRGGAIYEQYF. CDR3 in DNA: TGTGCCAGCAGTACCCGAGGGGGGGCAATCTACGAGCAGTACTTC.